This T cell receptor beta chain was recovered during a study of radiotherapy plus CTLA-4 blockade in lung cancer. Overall study context: Overall, roughly 17% of patients showed an objective response, while over 30% attained disease control. Study outcomes and limitations: Early blood T cell clone dynamics, with interferon-beta, were reported to best predict response. Subsequent to radiotherapy plus ipilimumab, tumor-derived TCR clones underwent expansion in blood.

The CDR3 sequence is 11 residues long. Trimming removed 1 base at V and 6 bases at J, with 7 bases between. Per the germline V gene, CDR1 is SQVTM and CDR2 is ANQGSEA. Profiling relied on immunoSEQ multiplex PCR, and the TCRdb table lists in-frame clones only, not all of them. The table has some 110,000 clones, roughly four fifths seen once; the top ten hold about 3.3%. A word on this clone: What it binds is not known.

The receptor comes from a human donor with non-small cell lung cancer that progressed on radiotherapy plus ipilimumab. Some clones in this sample may be carry-over from other donors' samples. The chain recombines TRBV29-1 with TRBJ2-7; no clear D. The specimen was peripheral blood, collected from a patient treated with radiotherapy plus ipilimumab. The chain's CDR3 is CSVEVGSEQYF. CDR3 DNA sequence: TGCAGCGTTGAAGTGGGTAGCGAGCAGTACTTC.